The subject of this entry is one TCR beta chain. This CDR3 comprises 17 residues. J was trimmed by 6 bases and V by 2 bases; bases with no gene match: 11. Germline lookup yields CDR1 KGHDR and CDR2 SFDVKD. The data were obtained in a study of control samples from healthy donors and cancer patients. Using immunoSEQ multiplex PCR, the repertoire was profiled, and TCRdb retains in-frame clones only, with some absent. Here the sample spans around 94,000 clones, over 75% being singletons. Sequencing was performed on blood. The TCR sequence derives from a woman younger than 30 in good health. The V and J genes are TRBV24-1 and TRBJ2-1, with 8 bases fitting TRBD2. CDR3 DNA sequence: TGTGCCACCAGTGATTCCGGGGGGGCAGTGTTCGGCAATGAGCAGTTCTTC. The encoded protein is CATSDSGGAVFGNEQFF.